These 19 T cell receptor beta chains share one sample of origin, sequenced in a study of shared clonotypes between healthy human individuals. The table came from immunoSEQ multiplex PCR; TCRdb's copy has only in-frame clones and leaves some out. The sample lists approximately 2,000,000 clones, 92% occurring once. Sequences were obtained from naive CD4+ T cells from PBMCs. As for subset: CD45RA+ positively selected. These receptors were taken from a man younger than 30 in good health. Some clones in this sample may be carry-over from other donors' samples.

As regards this clone: Other DNA sequences within the sample encode an identical CDR3. The rearrangement links TRBV28 to TRBJ1-2; D is perhaps TRBD1 (5 bases). V shed 2 bases and J shed 1 base, with 8 bases lying between them. The germline gives CDR1 MDHEN, CDR2 SYDVKM. This CDR3 region has 14 residues. The CDR3 loop reads CASSLGGVNYGYTF. CDR3 bases: TGTGCCAGCAGTTTAGGGGGGGTTAACTATGGCTACACCTTC.

V usage is TRBV5-1 and J usage is TRBJ2-7; no clear D gene. Germline CDR1 and CDR2: SGHRS and YFSETQ. Trimming shortened V by 1 base and J by 3 bases, and 8 bases separated the two germline ends. The CDR3 totals 13 residues. CDR3 sequence reads: CASSLRLNYEQYF. DNA for the CDR3: TGCGCCAGCAGCTTGCGCCTGAACTACGAGCAGTACTTC.

This clone was found once. The chain links TRBV5-1 to TRBJ2-7, with TRBD2 as a possible D gene (6 bases). This CDR3 region has 14 residues. CDR1 and CDR2 from the germline V gene are SGHRS and YFSETQ. Trimming left V 7 bases short and J 1 base short, with 15 bases between. The CDR3: CASAEGFGSYEQYF. The DNA of the CDR3 is TGCGCCAGCGCGGAGGGATTTGGGTCCTACGAGCAGTACTTC.

The V and J genes are TRBV11-3 and TRBJ1-1; D remains ambiguous. Germline V gives CDR1 SGHNT, CDR2 YENEEA. The CDR3 is 13 amino acids. Trimming cost V 4 bases and J 0 bases, with 6 bases left between them. CDR3 sequence reads: CASSSRVNTEAFF. The CDR3 DNA sequence: TGTGCCAGCAGCTCTAGGGTGAACACTGAAGCTTTCTTT.

The V call is TRBV30, the J call TRBJ1-3; TRBD1 might be the D (5 bases). The CDR3 is made up of 15 amino acids. The ends were cut back, 0 bases at V and 6 bases at J, with 15 bases in the middle. In germline, CDR1 is GTSNPN, CDR2 SVGIG (reference sequence). The CDR3: CAWSVDGKGPNTIYF. Here the CDR3 DNA reads TGTGCCTGGAGTGTAGATGGGAAGGGGCCAAACACCATATATTTT.

CDR3 nucleotide sequence: TGTGCCAGCAGTTTCATCCCGGGGTTGAATGAAAAACTGTTTTTT. Its protein product is CASSFIPGLNEKLFF. The V call is TRBV27, the J call TRBJ1-4, with D unclear. The CDR3 has 15 amino acids. V gave up 3 bases and J gave up 5 bases, with 13 bases separating them. In germline, CDR1 is MNHEY, CDR2 SMNVEV (reference sequence). The full variable domain, in which reference TRBV27 and TRBJ1-4 provide the parts outside the CDR3, is EAQVTQNPRYLITVTGKKLTVTCSQNMNHEYMSWYRQDPGLGLRQIYYSMNVEVTDKGDVPEGYKVSRKEKRNFPLILESPSPNQTSLYFCASSFIPGLNEKLFFGSGTQLSVL.

V and J are TRBV25-1 and TRBJ1-2; D unresolved. The V and J ends lost 3 bases and 5 bases respectively, with 7 bases between them. CDR3 length: 12 amino acids. Germline assignment: CDR1 MGHDK and CDR2 SYGVNS. The CDR3 DNA reads TGTGCCAGCAGTGACGCAGGATATGGCTACACCTTC. Its translation is CASSDAGYGYTF.

The chain carries TRBV9 and TRBJ2-7; D unresolved. Germline-derived CDR1 and CDR2 are SGDLS and YYNGEE. Deletions cut 0 bases from V and 4 bases from J, with 11 bases between. The CDR3 spans 14 residues. The CDR3 loop is CASSVVTKFYEQYF. CDR3 bases: TGTGCCAGCAGCGTAGTAACTAAGTTTTACGAGCAGTACTTC.

The chain carries TRBV7-9 and TRBJ1-2; D uncertain. V was trimmed by 6 bases and J by 8 bases, leaving 13 bases between them. The CDR3 is 12 amino acids. The germline gives CDR1 SEHNR, CDR2 FQNEAQ (reference sequence). CDR3 sequence (DNA): TGTGCCAGCAGACCTCTACGAGTAGGCTACACCTTC. Its protein is CASRPLRVGYTF.

The V gene is TRBV2, the J gene TRBJ1-3; D is unresolved. Germline CDR1 SNHLY, CDR2 FYNNEI. Between the trimmed V and J ends, which lost 9 bases and 4 bases, there was a span of 19 bases. There are 15 residues in the CDR3. The CDR3: CARGLTAGPGNTIYF. Here the CDR3 DNA reads TGTGCCAGGGGGTTAACTGCGGGCCCAGGAAACACCATATATTTT. Full variable domain (missing parts from reference TRBV2 and TRBJ1-3): EPEVTQTPSHQVTQMGQEVILRCVPISNHLYFYWYRQILGQKVEFLVSFYNNEISEKSEIFDDQFSVERPDGSNFTLKIRSTKLEDSAMYFCARGLTAGPGNTIYFGEGSWLTVV.

In DNA form, the CDR3 reads TGTGCCAGCATAAACAACCCGGGACAGCAAGAGACCCAGTACTTC. This gives the protein CASINNPGQQETQYF. The rearrangement links TRBV6-6 to TRBJ2-5; 7 nucleotides match TRBD1. This CDR3 is 15 amino acids long. Germline CDR1 MNHNY, CDR2 SVGAGI (reference sequence). Trimming took 7 bases from V and 2 from J; bases not matched to a gene: 10.

This clone was detected only a few times. V is TRBV7-8 and J is TRBJ1-2; no reliable D call. V was clipped by 3 bases and J by 4 bases, with 9 bases between them. The germline V gene has CDR1 SGHVS and CDR2 FQNEAQ. The CDR3 has 13 amino acids. CDR3 amino acids: CASSLALFYGYTF. The CDR3 bases are TGTGCCAGCAGCTTGGCGTTGTTCTATGGCTACACCTTC. The full variable domain, completed using reference TRBV7-8 and TRBJ1-2, is GAGVSQSPRYKVAKRGQDVALRCDPISGHVSLFWYQQALGQGPEFLTYFQNEAQLDKSGLPSDRFFAERPEGSVSTLKIQRTQQEDSAVYLCASSLALFYGYTFGSGTRLTVV.

The gene calls are TRBV10-3 and TRBJ2-7; TRBD2 agrees at 8 bases. This CDR3 comprises 15 residues. V shed 1 base and J 1 base; nucleotides not matched to a gene: 3. The germline CDR1 and CDR2 sequences are ENHRY and SYGVKD. DNA of the CDR3: TGTGCCATCAGTGAGTTCACTAGCGGATCCTACGAGCAGTACTTC. Encoded protein: CAISEFTSGSYEQYF.

The chain has TRBV28 and TRBJ2-1; D is ambiguous. There are 15 residues in the CDR3. Between the trimmed V and J ends, which lost 10 bases and 0 bases, there was a span of 16 bases. Germline V gives CDR1 MDHEN, CDR2 SYDVKM. The CDR3 DNA reads as TGTGCCACCCGGAAGTTAGTGGCCTCCTACAATGAGCAGTTCTTC. Protein product: CATRKLVASYNEQFF. The entire variable domain, with the rest obtained from reference TRBV28 and TRBJ2-1, is as follows: DVKVTQSSRYLVKRTGEKVFLECVQDMDHENMFWYRQDPGLGLRLIYFSYDVKMKEKGDIPEGYSVSREKKERFSLILESASTNQTSMYLCATRKLVASYNEQFFGPGTRLTVL.

The rearrangement joins TRBV6-4 to TRBJ2-1; tentatively, D is TRBD1 (5 bases). CDR3 size: 15 residues. Trimming pared 5 bases from V and 0 bases from J, leaving 11 bases between. Per germline, CDR1 MRHNA and CDR2 SNTAGT. DNA for the CDR3: TGTGCCAGCAGTTCACAGGCGAGCTCCTACAATGAGCAGTTCTTC. Its translation is CASSSQASSYNEQFF.

CDR3 nucleotides: TGTGCCAGCAGCGGACGCCAGACTAACTATGGCTACACCTTC. This codes for CASSGRQTNYGYTF. The chain is built from TRBV7-2 and TRBJ1-2; no definite D call. In germline, CDR1 is SGHTA, CDR2 FQGNSA. This CDR3 is 14 amino acids long. Trimming took off 5 bases at V and 0 bases at J, with 10 bases between the two ends.

The V and J genes are TRBV30 and TRBJ2-3, with 8 bases that match TRBD2. The germline gives CDR1 GTSNPN, CDR2 SVGIG (reference sequence). J was trimmed by 0 bases and V by 5 bases; bases with no gene match: 7. The CDR3 loop spans 15 amino acids. The CDR3 DNA follows: TGTGCCTGGGGCGGGGGGTTGATTAGCACAGATACGCAGTATTTT. The encoded protein is CAWGGGLISTDTQYF.

The chain uses TRBV14 and TRBJ2-2, with 9 positions matching TRBD2. Trimming took 4 bases from V and 7 from J; bases not matched to a gene: 16. Germline V lookup: CDR1 SGHDN, CDR2 FVKESK. The CDR3 contains 18 residues. The CDR3 region has the DNA TGTGCCAGCAGCCCAAGGAGGTCCGTAGCGGGAGTTGTCGGGGAGCTGTTTTTT. This encodes CASSPRRSVAGVVGELFF. The full variable domain, its missing parts supplied by reference TRBV14 and TRBJ2-2, is EAGVTQFPSHSVIEKGQTVTLRCDPISGHDNLYWYRRVMGKEIKFLLHFVKESKQDESGMPNNRFLAERTGGTYSTLKVQPAELEDSGVYFCASSPRRSVAGVVGELFFGEGSRLTVL.

The chain links TRBV5-4 to TRBJ2-3; TRBD2 matches at 7 bases. Losses at the gene ends were 6 bases for V and 6 bases for J; bases not matched to a gene: 16. The CDR3 covers 16 residues. Germline V gene sequence: CDR1 SGHNT, CDR2 YYREEE (reference sequence). The CDR3 spells CASTIGGLVRGDTQYF. As DNA, the CDR3 is TGTGCCAGCACTATCGGGGGGTTGGTCCGTGGGGATACGCAGTATTTT.